A single sample gave rise to the 23 T cell receptor beta chains below, sequenced in a study of blood T cell repertoires in COVID-19. Here immunoSEQ multiplex PCR was the method, and the copy in TCRdb shows in-frame clones only, minus some. The sample consists of about 40,000 clones, about 80% of them appearing once. Sequenced input: peripheral blood. All receptors come from a woman aged 60 to 75 with acute or convalescent COVID-19.

This clone occurred a few times. V gene TRBV19 combines with J gene TRBJ1-3, with 7 nucleotides matching TRBD1. Per the germline V gene, CDR1 is LNHDA and CDR2 is SQIVND (reference sequence). The J segment lost 4 bases and the V segment lost 6 bases, leaving 9 bases of the junction unmatched. The CDR3 sequence is 15 residues long. The CDR3 protein is CASRPPTGSGNTIYF. The CDR3 coding sequence is TGTGCCAGTAGGCCTCCGACAGGGTCCGGAAACACCATATATTTT.

J is TRBJ2-4 and V is TRBV20-1; 9 bases are a match to TRBD1. V gave up 3 bases and J gave up 6 bases; unmatched junction bases: 6. The V gene's germline CDR1 is DFQATT and CDR2 SNEGSKA (reference sequence). The CDR3 totals 14 residues. In nucleotides, the CDR3 is TGCAGTGCTAGTAATTACAGGGGGCTAAACATTCAGTACTTC. It yields the protein CSASNYRGLNIQYF.

The V gene is TRBV29-1, the J gene TRBJ2-5, with no clear D. Looked up from germline, CDR1 is SQVTM and CDR2 is ANQGSEA. Trimming cost V 6 bases and J 5 bases, with 13 bases left between them. The CDR3 runs 12 residues. Written as DNA, the CDR3 is TGCAGCGTCGCGGCTAGTGGCGAGACCCAGTACTTC. Translation: CSVAASGETQYF.

This clone was observed once. V usage is TRBV6-5 and J usage is TRBJ2-7; tentative D call: TRBD1 (6 bases). Trimming removed 5 bases from V and 6 bases from J, with 11 bases in between. The germline gives CDR1 MNHEY, CDR2 SVGAGI. CDR3 size: 12 residues. In nucleotides, the CDR3 is TGTGCCAGCAGTCCAGTGGGGGCCGAGCAGTACTTC. Residues: CASSPVGAEQYF.

The chain couples TRBV11-3 to TRBJ2-1, with TRBD2 matching 8 bases. Trimming took 2 bases from V and 4 from J; bases not matched to a gene: 4. Germline CDR1 and CDR2: SGHNT and YENEEA. The length of the CDR3 is 15 residues. CDR3 DNA sequence: TGTGCCAGCAGCTTAAGAAGCGGGAGTTACAATGAGCAGTTCTTC. This encodes CASSLRSGSYNEQFF.

This clone is classed as medium-sized. The chain combines TRBV19 with TRBJ1-5, with TRBD1 identical over 10 bases. In germline, CDR1 is LNHDA, CDR2 SQIVND (reference sequence). Trimming removed 5 bases from V and 6 bases from J; junction bases left unmatched: 10. The CDR3 extends over 16 amino acids. This CDR3 reads CASSGRDRGVFQPQHF. CDR3 nucleotide sequence: TGTGCCAGTAGTGGACGGGACAGGGGCGTTTTTCAGCCCCAGCATTTT. Drawing the rest from reference TRBV19 and TRBJ1-5, the complete variable domain is DGGITQSPKYLFRKEGQNVTLSCEQNLNHDAMYWYRQDPGQGLRLIYYSQIVNDFQKGDIAEGYSVSREKKESFPLTVTSAQKNPTAFYLCASSGRDRGVFQPQHFGDGTRLSIL.

This chain links TRBV7-3 with TRBJ2-2; TRBD2 agrees at 7 bases. The length of the CDR3 is 14 residues. J lost 7 bases, V lost 1 base, and 3 bases had no gene match. From germline, CDR1 is SGHTA and CDR2 FQGTGA. In DNA, the CDR3 is TGTGCCAGCAGCTTAATTGGGGAGGGCGGGGAGCTGTTTTTT. It yields the protein CASSLIGEGGELFF.

The chain uses TRBV12-3 or TRBV12-4 and TRBJ2-7, with D possibly being TRBD1 (5 bases). This CDR3 contains 13 residues. The ends were cut back, 3 bases at V and 3 bases at J, with 9 bases in the middle. The CDR3 here is CASSFLGVYEQYF. The DNA for the CDR3 is TGTGCCAGCAGTTTTTTAGGGGTCTACGAGCAGTACTTC.

The V and J genes are TRBV30 and TRBJ1-5, with 7 bases identical to TRBD1. Germline-derived CDR1 and CDR2 are GTSNPN and SVGIG (reference sequence). V shed 2 bases and J 5 bases; nucleotides not matched to a gene: 12. There are 16 residues in the CDR3. CDR3 coding DNA: TGTGCCTGGAGTCGACAGGGCGCGGGGTCAGATCAGCCCCAGCATTTT. Its protein is CAWSRQGAGSDQPQHF.

V usage is TRBV19 and J usage is TRBJ1-2; the match to TRBD1 covers 10 bases. Germline assignment: CDR1 LNHDA and CDR2 SQIVND (reference sequence). The CDR3 has 17 amino acids. The V segment lost 7 bases and the J segment 5 bases; nucleotides outside the gene matches: 16. The CDR3 spells CASTAGTGDPLVYGYTF. CDR3 bases: TGTGCCAGTACCGCCGGGACAGGGGACCCACTGGTATATGGCTACACCTTC.

The chain links TRBV28 to TRBJ2-1, with a tentative D call TRBD2 (6 bases). Between the trimmed V and J ends, which lost 2 bases and 2 bases, there was a span of 13 bases. Per germline, CDR1 MDHEN and CDR2 SYDVKM. This CDR3 region has 16 residues. This chain's CDR3 is CASSLPRPGAYNEQFF. DNA of the CDR3: TGTGCCAGCAGTTTACCGAGACCGGGGGCCTACAATGAGCAGTTCTTC.

J is TRBJ2-7 and V is TRBV18; 8 positions match TRBD1. Germline assignment: CDR1 KGHSH and CDR2 LQKENI. V lost 3 bases, J lost 0 bases, and 7 bases stayed unmatched. There are 16 residues in the CDR3. CDR3 sequence (DNA): TGTGCCAGCTCACCGTTCGGGGACAGGTACTCCTACGAGCAGTACTTC. This sequence encodes CASSPFGDRYSYEQYF.

The chain couples TRBV18 to TRBJ2-5, with TRBD2 as a possible D gene (5 bases). Germline loops: CDR1 KGHSH, CDR2 LQKENI. The CDR3 runs 13 residues. V was shortened by 4 bases and J by 2 bases, with 8 bases between the two germline ends. Here the CDR3 reads CASSLSVQETQYF. The CDR3 nucleotides are TGTGCCAGCTCACTTAGCGTACAAGAGACCCAGTACTTC.

This clone was counted a few times. V is TRBV4-1 and J is TRBJ1-2, with 8 bases that match TRBD1. Trimming at V came to 0 bases and at J to 4 bases, leaving 13 bases not matched to a gene. This CDR3 is 18 amino acids long. Per germline, CDR1 MGHRA and CDR2 YSYEKL. The CDR3, as DNA: TGCGCCAGCAGCCAAGAGCGCCAGGGGGCCCTCCTAGGCTATGGCTACACCTTC. Its protein product is CASSQERQGALLGYGYTF.

This sequence joins TRBV28 and TRBJ1-2; D not certain. CDR1 is MDHEN and CDR2 is SYDVKM in the germline V gene. This CDR3 region has 13 residues. The germline V and J ends were trimmed by 2 bases and 0 bases, with 4 bases remaining between them. The CDR3 DNA follows: TGTGCCAGCAGTTTACAGGCTAACTATGGCTACACCTTC. Translating it yields CASSLQANYGYTF.

The J gene is TRBJ1-4, the V gene TRBV5-5; 11 nucleotides agree with TRBD1. The germline V gene encodes CDR1 SGHKS and CDR2 YYEKEE (reference sequence). J gave up 0 bases and V 3 bases, and 7 bases lay outside the gene matches. CDR3 length: 18 residues. CDR3 nucleotides: TGTGCCAGCAGCTCCGGGACAGGGGGGATTGCAACTAATGAAAAACTGTTTTTT. This gives the protein CASSSGTGGIATNEKLFF.

The chain has TRBV5-1 and TRBJ2-2, with a tentative D call TRBD2 (6 bases). From germline, CDR1 is SGHRS and CDR2 YFSETQ. V was trimmed by 1 base and J by 6 bases, leaving 10 bases between them. CDR3 size: 14 residues. For the CDR3, the DNA is TGCGCCAGCAGCTTGTCCGGACTATCCGGGGAGCTGTTTTTT. It translates to CASSLSGLSGELFF. Full variable domain (missing parts from reference TRBV5-1 and TRBJ2-2): KAGVTQTPRYLIKTRGQQVTLSCSPISGHRSVSWYQQTPGQGLQFLFEYFSETQRNKGNFPGRFSGRQFSNSRSEMNVSTLELGDSALYLCASSLSGLSGELFFGEGSRLTVL.

The chain couples TRBV2 to TRBJ2-1; 10 positions agree with TRBD2. Germline V gene lookup returns CDR1 SNHLY and CDR2 FYNNEI. The CDR3 runs 16 residues. The ends lost 2 bases at V and 4 bases at J; junction bases unmatched: 5. CDR3 in DNA: TGTGCCAGCAGTGAACTAGCGGGAGTCTCATACAATGAGCAGTTCTTC. Translating gives CASSELAGVSYNEQFF.

V usage is TRBV7-9 and J usage is TRBJ1-1; 8 nucleotides match TRBD1. V shed 5 bases, J shed 4 bases, and the junction held 12 bases outside the gene matches. The CDR3 is made up of 16 amino acids. Germline CDR1 SEHNR, CDR2 FQNEAQ (reference sequence). The chain's CDR3 is CASSLDRVQVATEAFF. CDR3 DNA sequence: TGTGCCAGCAGCCTGGACAGGGTGCAGGTGGCCACTGAAGCTTTCTTT.

With respect to this clone: The junction differs from germline at one of its ends, possibly a read error. The V and J genes are TRBV2 and TRBJ2-5; 7 positions agree with TRBD1. The CDR3 sequence is 11 residues long. Germline V CDR1 and CDR2: SNHLY, FYNNEI. The CDR3 DNA reads as TGTGCCAGCAGGCCCCCCGGGACAGCTCACTTC. Its protein is CASRPPGTAHF. The variable domain in full, completed from reference TRBV2 and TRBJ2-5, reads EPEVTQTPSHQVTQMGQEVILRCVPISNHLYFYWYRQILGQKVEFLVSFYNNEISEKSEIFDDQFSVERPDGSNFTLKIRSTKLEDSAMYFCASRPPGTAHFGPGTRLLVL.

The genes are TRBV24-1 and TRBJ2-3; D is ambiguous. The V gene lost 2 bases and the J gene lost 0 bases, with 11 bases spanning the gap. The CDR3 extends over 16 amino acids. Per germline, CDR1 KGHDR and CDR2 SFDVKD. The CDR3 DNA is TGTGCCACCAGTGATTCCTCCCGCACTAGCACAGATACGCAGTATTTT. It is translated as CATSDSSRTSTDTQYF.

The chain carries TRBV15 and TRBJ2-1, with 9 bases matching TRBD2. Germline V gives CDR1 LNHNV, CDR2 YYDKDF (reference sequence). The junction had 2 bases not matched to a gene; V was cut back by 1 base and J by 4 bases. The CDR3 spans 15 residues. CDR3 in DNA: TGTGCCACCAGCAGAGGACTAGCGGCATACAATGAGCAGTTCTTC. Protein sequence: CATSRGLAAYNEQFF.

This chain connects TRBV7-2 to TRBJ2-1; a weak D match, TRBD2 (7 bases). Per germline, CDR1 SGHTA and CDR2 FQGNSA. CDR3 size: 15 residues. V dropped 5 bases and J dropped 2 bases, with 13 bases sitting between them. The CDR3 DNA sequence: TGTGCCAGCAGCGGATTCGGGGGGCCCTACAATGAGCAGTTCTTC. It codes for CASSGFGGPYNEQFF.